The table lists the clone carrying this T cell receptor beta chain with many counts. The sample originates from a study of CD8 T cells in ankylosing spondylitis. MiXCR was run by TCRdb on the 5' RACE reads, yielding one entry per CDR3 protein. The data show around 99,000 distinct CDR3 sequences, with about 9.1% seen just once and 5.1% held by the top ten. This receptor was identified in a male donor with ankylosing spondylitis or in good health (not recorded which). The sequenced sample consisted of blood, either unsorted or a sorted T cell fraction (not recorded which).

CDR3 bases: TGTGCCAGTAGTCTGGGAGCTAGCAATCAGCCCCAGCATTTT. This sequence encodes CASSLGASNQPQHF. V usage is TRBV19 and J usage is TRBJ1-5, with D uncertain. The V gene lost 5 bases and the J gene lost 0 bases, with 8 bases spanning the gap. This CDR3 spans 14 amino acids. CDR1 and CDR2 from the germline V gene are LNHDA and SQIVND (reference sequence).